A single sample is the source of the 17 T cell receptor beta chains below, sequenced in a study of cytomegalovirus exposure and HLA in healthy donors. Primers for the PCR totalled 60 Vbeta and 13 Jbeta. Only in-frame clones appear in the TCRdb table, and some are missing; sequencing was by immunoSEQ multiplex PCR. This sample has approximately 100,000 clones, with around 80% found just once. Sequencing input: PBMCs. The receptors here all came from a female donor in good health and CMV-seropositive.

The chain carries TRBV19 and TRBJ2-7, with 11 bases lining up with TRBD1. The CDR3 runs 14 residues. Germline V CDR1 and CDR2: LNHDA, SQIVND (reference sequence). The ends lost 5 bases at V and 4 bases at J; junction bases unmatched: 4. The DNA of the CDR3 is TGTGCCAGTAGTCCGGGACAGGGGGGATACGAGCAGTACTTC. This gives the protein CASSPGQGGYEQYF.

This chain joins TRBV6-5 and TRBJ1-1, with TRBD1 identical over 7 bases. After removal of 2 bases from V and 5 bases from J, the junction contained 11 bases not matched to a gene. Germline V gene data show CDR1 as MNHEY and CDR2 as SVGAGI. The CDR3 runs 16 residues. The CDR3 bases are TGTGCCAGCAGTTACCAACGACAGGGTAGGTTTACTGAAGCTTTCTTT. Translated, it gives CASSYQRQGRFTEAFF.

For this clone: One end of the junction is discordant with germline, which a read error may explain. The rearrangement joins TRBV7-9 to TRBJ1-2; TRBD1 is a possible D gene (5 bases). The CDR3 spans 18 residues. CDR1 and CDR2 from the germline V gene are SEHNR and FQNEAQ (reference sequence). The CDR3 DNA follows: TGTTCCAGCAGCTTATTCGGGCAGGGCGGTGTCGCTAACTATGGCTACACCTTC. Translating it yields CSSSLFGQGGVANYGYTF.

The J gene is TRBJ1-1, the V gene TRBV5-4, with 8 bases that match TRBD1. The CDR3 runs 15 residues. Trimming at V came to 1 base and at J to 1 base, leaving 3 bases not matched to a gene. The germline V gene encodes CDR1 SGHNT and CDR2 YYREEE (reference sequence). As DNA, the CDR3 is TGTGCCAGCAGCTTGTATGGACAGGGGAACACTGAAGCTTTCTTT. Amino acid sequence: CASSLYGQGNTEAFF.

Note on this clone: One junction end disagrees with the germline gene, perhaps due to a read error. The V call is TRBV6-6, the J call TRBJ2-6; TRBD1 is a possible D gene (5 bases). The CDR3 is 16 amino acids. Germline V gives CDR1 MNHNY, CDR2 SVGAGI (reference sequence). The CDR3 sequence is CASILTGSSGANGLTF. CDR3 DNA: TGTGCCAGCATCCTGACGGGTAGCTCTGGGGCCAACGGCCTGACTTTC.

This sequence joins TRBV7-8 and TRBJ1-4; possibly TRBD1 for D (6 bases). The germline CDR1 and CDR2 sequences are SGHVS and FQNEAQ. V lost 0 bases and J 1 base, leaving 6 bases between the germline ends. The CDR3 consists of 15 residues. The CDR3 loop reads CASSLAGGTNEKLFF. For the CDR3, the DNA is TGTGCCAGCAGCTTAGCAGGGGGAACTAATGAAAAACTGTTTTTT.

The chain has TRBV6-5 and TRBJ1-2; D not resolved. The CDR3 extends over 14 amino acids. Trimming removed 0 bases at V and 8 bases at J, with 13 bases between. Germline V CDR1 and CDR2: MNHEY, SVGAGI. CDR3 sequence: CASSYSGNNLGYTF. DNA of the CDR3: TGTGCCAGCAGTTACTCCGGGAATAATCTAGGCTACACCTTC.

The chain links TRBV7-9 to TRBJ2-6; D unclear. The germline V gene encodes CDR1 SEHNR and CDR2 FQNEAQ (reference sequence). The V end lost 2 bases, the J end lost 0 bases, and 5 bases lay between the germline ends. The CDR3 runs to 15 residues. This CDR3 reads CASSLRSSGANVLTF. CDR3 coding DNA: TGTGCCAGCAGCTTACGGTCCTCTGGGGCCAACGTCCTGACTTTC.

The chain uses TRBV30 and TRBJ2-1, with a weak D call TRBD1 (6 bases). The CDR3 extends over 14 amino acids. Trimming took off 4 bases at V and 2 bases at J, with 12 bases between the two ends. Germline lookup yields CDR1 GTSNPN and CDR2 SVGIG (reference sequence). The CDR3 region is CAWIGRGPYNEQFF. The CDR3 DNA reads TGTGCCTGGATAGGCAGGGGCCCCTACAATGAGCAGTTCTTC.

The chain links TRBV5-6 to TRBJ1-2; TRBD1 is a possible D gene (5 bases). CDR1 SGHDT and CDR2 YYEEEE come from the germline V gene. This CDR3 contains 15 residues. V gave up 3 bases and J gave up 0 bases, with 12 bases separating them. The chain's CDR3 is CASSWGDGANYGYTF. In DNA form, the CDR3 reads TGTGCCAGCAGCTGGGGGGACGGAGCTAACTATGGCTACACCTTC.

The gene calls are TRBV30 and TRBJ2-3; 10 bases line up with TRBD2. The CDR3 is 14 residues long. Trimming took 0 bases from V and 5 from J; bases not matched to a gene: 2. CDR1 and CDR2 (germline): GTSNPN, SVGIG (reference sequence). CDR3 DNA sequence: TGTGCCTGGAGTGTACTAGCGGGGATAGATACGCAGTATTTT. Residues: CAWSVLAGIDTQYF.

The V and J genes are TRBV9 and TRBJ2-7; D perhaps matches TRBD1 (6 bases). Trimming took off 3 bases at V and 3 bases at J, with 13 bases between the two ends. The CDR3 length is 14 residues. Germline values: CDR1 SGDLS, CDR2 YYNGEE. The CDR3, as DNA: TGTGCCAGCAGCGCGGCAGGGGCCAGCTACGAGCAGTACTTC. As protein: CASSAAGASYEQYF.

The rearrangement joins TRBV10-2 to TRBJ2-2; 16 bases match TRBD2. Germline V gene data show CDR1 as WSHSY and CDR2 as SAAADI. Germline trimming cut 7 bases from V and 0 bases from J; bases unmatched to any gene: 5. This CDR3 contains 18 residues. The chain's CDR3 is CASITGTSGGANTGELFF. CDR3 nucleotide sequence: TGCGCCAGCATAACCGGGACTAGCGGGGGGGCGAACACCGGGGAGCTGTTTTTT.

The J gene is TRBJ1-2, the V gene TRBV5-1; D perhaps matches TRBD1 (6 bases). The CDR3 totals 14 residues. In germline, CDR1 is SGHRS, CDR2 YFSETQ. V was pared by 0 bases and J by 3 bases, with 9 bases between. The CDR3 coding sequence is TGCGCCAGCAGCTTGGAAACAGGGTACTATGGCTACACCTTC. Translating it yields CASSLETGYYGYTF.

This clone was detected a few times. V gene TRBV11-2 combines with J gene TRBJ2-5; TRBD2 might be the D (5 bases). V dropped 6 bases and J dropped 5 bases, with 16 bases sitting between them. This CDR3 is 14 amino acids long. Looked up from germline, CDR1 is SGHAT and CDR2 is FQNNGV. The DNA for the CDR3 is TGTGCCAGCAGTCCGAATAGCGCCGGGGAGACCCAGTACTTC. Amino acids: CASSPNSAGETQYF.

This clone was counted between two and nine times. The chain has TRBV6-6 and TRBJ1-1; D not resolved. Trimming removed 6 bases from V and 0 bases from J, with 5 bases in between. CDR3 length equals 12 residues. Germline lookup yields CDR1 MNHNY and CDR2 SVGAGI (reference sequence). The CDR3 sequence is CASSPMNTEAFF. The DNA of the CDR3 is TGTGCCAGCAGCCCCATGAACACTGAAGCTTTCTTT.

V gene TRBV7-7 combines with J gene TRBJ2-5; possible D gene TRBD1, 5 bases. CDR3 length equals 15 residues. Germline V CDR1 and CDR2: SSHAT, FNYEAQ (reference sequence). V gave up 5 bases and J gave up 5 bases, with 18 bases separating them. The CDR3 DNA is TGTGCCAGCAGCCCTAGAGGACAACCCCCGGAGACCCAGTACTTC. It is translated as CASSPRGQPPETQYF.